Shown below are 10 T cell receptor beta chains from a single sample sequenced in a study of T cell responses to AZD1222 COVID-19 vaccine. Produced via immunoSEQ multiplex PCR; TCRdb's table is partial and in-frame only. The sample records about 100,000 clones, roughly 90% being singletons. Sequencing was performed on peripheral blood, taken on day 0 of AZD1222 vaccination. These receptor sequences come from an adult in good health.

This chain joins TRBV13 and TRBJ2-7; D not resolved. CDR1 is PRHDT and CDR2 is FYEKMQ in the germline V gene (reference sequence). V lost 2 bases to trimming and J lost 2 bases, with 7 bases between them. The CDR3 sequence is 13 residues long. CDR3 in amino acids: CASSLSWPYEQYF. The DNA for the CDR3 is TGTGCCAGCAGCTTAAGCTGGCCCTACGAGCAGTACTTC.

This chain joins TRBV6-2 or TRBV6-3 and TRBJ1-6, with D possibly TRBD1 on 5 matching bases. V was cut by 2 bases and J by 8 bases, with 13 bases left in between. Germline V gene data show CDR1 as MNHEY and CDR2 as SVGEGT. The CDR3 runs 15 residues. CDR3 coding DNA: TGTGCCAGCAGTTACCGGGGGGACCTGGATTCACCCCTCCACTTT. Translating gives CASSYRGDLDSPLHF.

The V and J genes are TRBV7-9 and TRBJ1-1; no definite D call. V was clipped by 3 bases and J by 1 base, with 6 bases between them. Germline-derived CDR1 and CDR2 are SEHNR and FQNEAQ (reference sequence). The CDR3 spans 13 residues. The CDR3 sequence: CASSFRQNTEAFF. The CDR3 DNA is TGTGCCAGCAGCTTCCGACAGAACACTGAAGCTTTCTTT.

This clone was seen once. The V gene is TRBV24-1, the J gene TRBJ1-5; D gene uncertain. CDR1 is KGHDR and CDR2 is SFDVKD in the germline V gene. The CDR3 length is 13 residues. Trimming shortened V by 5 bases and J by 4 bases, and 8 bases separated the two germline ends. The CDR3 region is CATSAPGNQPQHF. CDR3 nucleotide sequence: TGTGCCACCAGTGCCCCGGGAAATCAGCCCCAGCATTTT.

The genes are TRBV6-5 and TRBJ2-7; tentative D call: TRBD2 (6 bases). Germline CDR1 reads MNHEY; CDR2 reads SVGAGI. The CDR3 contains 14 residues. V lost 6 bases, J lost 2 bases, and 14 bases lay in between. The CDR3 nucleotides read TGTGCCAGCAGAAGGGACTTTCAGACCTACGAGCAGTACTTC. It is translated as CASRRDFQTYEQYF.

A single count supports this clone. The CDR3 DNA reads as TGTGCCAGCAGTTACGGGCCGGGGGCTTTCTTT. This sequence encodes CASSYGPGAFF. The chain has TRBV6-2 or TRBV6-3 and TRBJ1-1; no reliable D call. This CDR3 contains 11 residues. Trimming took off 2 bases at V and 11 bases at J, with 9 bases between the two ends. Germline V CDR1 and CDR2: MNHEY, SVGEGT.

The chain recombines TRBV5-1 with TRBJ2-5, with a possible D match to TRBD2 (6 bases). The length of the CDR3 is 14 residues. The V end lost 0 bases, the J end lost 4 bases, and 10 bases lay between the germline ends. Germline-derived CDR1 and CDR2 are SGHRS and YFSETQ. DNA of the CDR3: TGCGCCAGCAGCTTGGGGCTAGCGCGAGAGACCCAGTACTTC. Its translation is CASSLGLARETQYF.

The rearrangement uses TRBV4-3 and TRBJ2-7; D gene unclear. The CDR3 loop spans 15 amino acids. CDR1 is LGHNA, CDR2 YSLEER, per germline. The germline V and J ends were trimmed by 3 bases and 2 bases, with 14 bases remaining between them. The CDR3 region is CASSQFPGSAYEQYF. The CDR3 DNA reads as TGCGCCAGCAGCCAGTTTCCGGGTTCGGCCTACGAGCAGTACTTC.

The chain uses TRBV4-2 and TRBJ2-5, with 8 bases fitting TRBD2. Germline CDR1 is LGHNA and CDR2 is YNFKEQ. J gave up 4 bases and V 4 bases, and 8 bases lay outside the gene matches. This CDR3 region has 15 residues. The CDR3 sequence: CASSPESGSGETQYF. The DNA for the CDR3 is TGTGCCAGCAGCCCCGAAAGCGGGAGCGGAGAGACCCAGTACTTC.

CDR3 protein: CASSVGSSGTQETQYF. The CDR3 DNA reads TGTGCCAGCAGCGTAGGGAGTAGCGGGACACAAGAGACCCAGTACTTC. This rearrangement joins TRBV9 to TRBJ2-5, with 8 positions matching TRBD2. V lost 0 bases and J lost 2; bases outside the gene matches: 6. Per germline, CDR1 SGDLS and CDR2 YYNGEE. This CDR3 contains 16 residues.